One and the same sample provided the 6 T cell receptor beta chains below, sequenced in a study of T cells after yellow fever vaccination. One entry per CDR3 protein results from TCRdb running MiXCR on the 5' RACE reads. The data contain some 160,000 distinct CDR3 sequences, 9.3% of them singletons. The specimen comprised CD8+ T cells sorted from PBMCs, sampled 45 days after the yellow fever booster vaccination. These receptors all stem from a man between 18 and 29 years old who received the YFV17D yellow fever vaccine.

The chain couples TRBV4-3 to TRBJ2-1; D is unresolved. The CDR3 is 15 amino acids. The germline V gene has CDR1 LGHNA and CDR2 YSLEER. The V end lost 0 bases, the J end lost 4 bases, and 10 bases lay between the germline ends. CDR3 nucleotides: TGCGCCAGCAGCCAAGATACGGCTTCTTACAATGAGCAGTTCTTC. Translation: CASSQDTASYNEQFF.

This clonotype was seen a few times. V and J are TRBV9 and TRBJ2-2; D might be TRBD2 (6 bases). V lost 10 bases and J 4 bases, leaving 14 bases between the germline ends. Germline loops: CDR1 SGDLS, CDR2 YYNGEE. The CDR3 is made up of 13 amino acids. The CDR3 DNA is TGTGCCGGAAGCGGAGGGCCCACCGGGGAGCTGTTTTTT. As protein: CAGSGGPTGELFF.

This clonotype has more than one count but fewer than ten. J is TRBJ1-1 and V is TRBV6-2 or TRBV6-3, with D perhaps matching TRBD1 (6 bases). The CDR3 length is 14 residues. V dropped 2 bases and J dropped 1 base, with 8 bases sitting between them. Germline V gene data show CDR1 as MNHEY and CDR2 as SVGEGT. CDR3 loop: CASSYVGANTEAFF. DNA of the CDR3: TGTGCCAGCAGTTACGTGGGGGCGAACACTGAAGCTTTCTTT.

This clonotype was detected a few times. The chain recombines TRBV7-9 with TRBJ2-3; a possible D gene is TRBD1 (6 bases). The CDR3 has 12 amino acids. Germline loops: CDR1 SEHNR, CDR2 FQNEAQ (reference sequence). Trimming shortened V by 8 bases and J by 5 bases, and 11 bases separated the two germline ends. The CDR3 nucleotides are TGTGCCAGCGAACAGGGCTTAGATACGCAGTATTTT. Translation: CASEQGLDTQYF.

This clonotype was seen many times. This chain joins TRBV4-1 and TRBJ2-5, with a weak D call TRBD2 (5 bases). In germline, CDR1 is MGHRA, CDR2 YSYEKL. CDR3 length: 15 amino acids. V lost 1 base and J lost 5, with 14 bases in between. The CDR3 DNA is TGCGCCAGCAGCCAAGTTTCCGGGGTGGATGAGACCCAGTACTTC. Protein: CASSQVSGVDETQYF.

V and J are TRBV7-9 and TRBJ2-1, with 8 nucleotides matching TRBD2. The germline V gene has CDR1 SEHNR and CDR2 FQNEAQ (reference sequence). The CDR3 is made up of 14 amino acids. V shed 11 bases and J 8 bases; nucleotides not matched to a gene: 14. The CDR3: CAREAGGASYEQFF. The CDR3 DNA is TGTGCCCGTGAGGCCGGGGGGGCTTCTTATGAGCAGTTCTTC.